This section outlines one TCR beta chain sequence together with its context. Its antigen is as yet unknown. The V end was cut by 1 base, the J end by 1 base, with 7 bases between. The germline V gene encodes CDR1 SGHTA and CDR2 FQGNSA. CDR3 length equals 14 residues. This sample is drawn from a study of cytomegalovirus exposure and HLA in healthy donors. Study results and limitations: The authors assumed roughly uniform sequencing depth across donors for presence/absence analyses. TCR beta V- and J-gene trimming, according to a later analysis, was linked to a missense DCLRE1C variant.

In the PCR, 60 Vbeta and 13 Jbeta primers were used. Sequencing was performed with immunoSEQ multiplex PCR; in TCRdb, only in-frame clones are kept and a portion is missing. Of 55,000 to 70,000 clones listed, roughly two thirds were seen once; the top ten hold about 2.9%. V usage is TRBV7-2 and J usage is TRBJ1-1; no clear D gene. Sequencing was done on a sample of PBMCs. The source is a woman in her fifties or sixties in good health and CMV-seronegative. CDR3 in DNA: TGTGCCAGCAGCTTAGTTGCGGGGAACACTGAAGCTTTCTTT. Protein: CASSLVAGNTEAFF.